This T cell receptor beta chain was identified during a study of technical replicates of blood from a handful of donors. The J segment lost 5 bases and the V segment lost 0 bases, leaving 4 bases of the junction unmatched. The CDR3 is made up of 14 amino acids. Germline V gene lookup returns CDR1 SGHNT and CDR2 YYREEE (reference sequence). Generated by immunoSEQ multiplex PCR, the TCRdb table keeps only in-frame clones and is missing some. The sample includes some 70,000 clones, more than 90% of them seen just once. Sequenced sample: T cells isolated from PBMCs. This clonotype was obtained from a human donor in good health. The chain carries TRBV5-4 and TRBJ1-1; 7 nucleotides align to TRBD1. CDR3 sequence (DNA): TGTGCCAGCAGCTTGGGGGACAGAAGGACTGAAGCTTTCTTT. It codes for CASSLGDRRTEAFF.